This T cell receptor (beta chain) was sequenced during a study of low-dose radiotherapy and immunotherapy resistance in tumors. Germline V gene data show CDR1 as MGHDK and CDR2 as SYGVNS. Between the trimmed V and J ends, which lost 8 bases and 4 bases, there was a span of 17 bases. The CDR3 totals 15 residues. This clonotype came up many times. With TRAV- and TRBV-specific primers, first-strand cDNA was made, covering the alpha and beta chains. TCRs underwent approximately 20 PCR cycles of amplification with a constant-region primer and V-primer adapter. TCRdb processed the reads anew with MiXCR; each CDR3 protein has one entry. The sample includes 55,000 to 70,000 distinct CDR3 sequences, 20% to 25% of them seen just once. As for time point: before trial treatment.

The chain joins TRBV25-1 to TRBJ2-2; tentative D call: TRBD1 (6 bases). The sequence was obtained from a male donor with prostate cancer. The specimen was PBMCs, collected before treatment. CDR3 DNA: TGTGCCAGCGCACGGACAGAAGGGTTCACCGGGGAGCTGTTTTTT. Protein product: CASARTEGFTGELFF.